This T cell receptor beta chain was profiled in a study of blood T cell repertoires in COVID-19. The overall study: COVID-19 samples collected from the United States, Italy and Spain covered acute and convalescent phases. PBMCs, B-cell-depleted T cells, or T cells provided the cDNA or gDNA that made up the material.

How the authors handled the data: Amplification of reference gene primers provided the estimated nucleated cell counts. The protocol was immunoSEQ multiplex PCR, while the TCRdb copy is restricted to in-frame clones and leaves out a portion. The V and J calls and clone size are taken from that table; D and trimming were inferred from the DNA. The table includes 300,000 to 350,000 clones, roughly nine tenths detected once. Seattle's enrolled individuals joined amid active infection and were then monitored longitudinally. Germline assignment: CDR1 MNHEY and CDR2 SVGEGT. V lost 6 bases and J 0 bases, leaving 15 bases between the germline ends. This CDR3 has 16 amino acids.

J is TRBJ1-3 and V is TRBV6-2 or TRBV6-3; D possibly corresponds to TRBD1 (5 bases). This clonotype was obtained from a woman aged 55-69 years with COVID-19, enrolled during active disease. What was sequenced was peripheral blood. The CDR3: CASSPWEGSSGNTIYF. For the CDR3, the DNA is TGTGCCAGCAGCCCTTGGGAGGGGAGCTCTGGAAACACCATATATTTT.